Shown below are 26 T cell receptor beta chains from a single sample sequenced in a study of shared clonotypes between healthy human individuals. Only in-frame clones appear in the TCRdb table, and some are missing; sequencing was by immunoSEQ multiplex PCR. The sample has roughly 2 million clones, almost 96% seen once. The sample was naive CD4+ T cells sorted from blood. Regarding subset: CD45RA+ positively selected. These receptors originate from a man aged 18 to 30 in good health.

The V call is TRBV11-1, the J call TRBJ2-1; D call uncertain. Between the trimmed V and J ends, which lost 3 bases and 12 bases, there was a span of 15 bases. CDR1 SGHAT and CDR2 FQDESV come from the germline V gene (reference sequence). This CDR3 region has 13 residues. The CDR3 here is CASSFARSQWQFF. The CDR3 DNA reads as TGTGCCAGCAGCTTTGCCCGGTCCCAGTGGCAGTTCTTC.

This chain links TRBV6-5 with TRBJ2-7, with 10 bases aligning to TRBD2. Trimming at V came to 2 bases and at J to 1 base, leaving 5 bases not matched to a gene. CDR3 length: 16 residues. The germline V gene has CDR1 MNHEY and CDR2 SVGAGI. CDR3 protein: CASSYAHSGGSYEQYF. Written as DNA, the CDR3 is TGTGCCAGCAGTTACGCCCATAGCGGGGGGTCCTACGAGCAGTACTTC.

A note on this clone: A junction end diverges from the germline sequence, so it may reflect a read error. The chain couples TRBV11-2 to TRBJ2-3, with D perhaps matching TRBD2 (6 bases). CDR3 size: 11 residues. Germline CDR1 is SGHAT and CDR2 is FQNNGV. CDR3 loop: CASSLARDSSF. CDR3 in DNA: TGTGCCAGCAGCTTAGCAAGGGACTCCTCTTTT. The variable domain in full, with the rest retrieved from reference TRBV11-2 and TRBJ2-3, is EAGVAQSPRYKIIEKRQSVAFWCNPISGHATLYWYQQILGQGPKLLIQFQNNGVVDDSQLPKDRFSAERLKGVDSTLKIQPAKLEDSAVYLCASSLARDSSFGPGTRLTVL.

This clone was observed a single time. The V call is TRBV18, the J call TRBJ1-2, with D unclear. The CDR3 runs 15 residues. Germline CDR1 KGHSH, CDR2 LQKENI. V was pared by 1 base and J by 0 bases, with 9 bases between. This CDR3 reads CASSPQGRTNYGYTF. The DNA for the CDR3 is TGTGCCAGCTCACCACAAGGACGGACTAACTATGGCTACACCTTC. The full variable domain, completed using reference TRBV18 and TRBJ1-2, is NAGVMQNPRHLVRRRGQEARLRCSPMKGHSHVYWYRQLPEEGLKFMVYLQKENIIDESGMPKERFSAEFPKEGPSILRIQQVVRGDSAAYFCASSPQGRTNYGYTFGSGTRLTVV.

This clone was picked up one time. The chain recombines TRBV19 with TRBJ2-5; D is possibly TRBD1 or TRBD2 (6 bases each). CDR3 size: 14 residues. The V and J ends lost 5 bases and 5 bases respectively, with 15 bases between them. Germline V gene data show CDR1 as LNHDA and CDR2 as SQIVND (reference sequence). The chain's CDR3 is CASSRGQLMETQYF. The CDR3 coding sequence is TGTGCCAGTAGTCGGGGGCAGCTTATGGAGACCCAGTACTTC.

V gene TRBV7-2 combines with J gene TRBJ2-3; 13 bases map to TRBD2. This CDR3 comprises 16 residues. V trimming: 5 bases; J trimming: 5 bases; junction bases outside the gene matches: 7. Looked up from germline, CDR1 is SGHTA and CDR2 is FQGNSA. As DNA, the CDR3 is TGTGCCAGCAGCCGCCGACTAGCGGGAGGCCAAGATACGCAGTATTTT. This gives the protein CASSRRLAGGQDTQYF.

The chain combines TRBV7-3 with TRBJ2-7, with D perhaps TRBD1 (6 bases). Germline V gene data show CDR1 as SGHTA and CDR2 as FQGTGA. Trimming removed 7 bases at V and 0 bases at J, with 16 bases between. The CDR3 runs to 15 residues. The CDR3 region has the DNA TGTGCCAGCACCCCCAACGGGACACACTCCTACGAGCAGTACTTC. It yields the protein CASTPNGTHSYEQYF. The entire variable domain, with the rest obtained from reference TRBV7-3 and TRBJ2-7, is as follows: GAGVSQTPSNKVTEKGKYVELRCDPISGHTALYWYRQSLGQGPEFLIYFQGTGAADDSGLPNDRFFAVRPEGSVSTLKIQRTERGDSAVYLCASTPNGTHSYEQYFGPGTRLTVT.

This chain uses TRBV19 with TRBJ1-3; 8 bases line up with TRBD1. The CDR3 is 16 amino acids. CDR1 and CDR2 from the germline V gene are LNHDA and SQIVND (reference sequence). V shed 6 bases, J shed 0 bases, and the junction held 7 bases outside the gene matches. CDR3 in amino acids: CASRPTGEASGNTIYF. Here the CDR3 DNA reads TGTGCCAGTAGACCGACAGGGGAGGCCTCTGGAAACACCATATATTTT.

CDR3 in amino acids: CASSKEATDAYNEQFF. CDR3 nucleotides: TGCGCCAGCAGCAAGGAGGCCACCGACGCCTACAATGAGCAGTTCTTC. The rearrangement links TRBV5-1 to TRBJ2-1, with a weak D call TRBD2 (5 bases). Trimming shortened V by 4 bases and J by 2 bases, and 16 bases separated the two germline ends. From germline, CDR1 is SGHRS and CDR2 YFSETQ. This CDR3 has 16 amino acids. Combining the CDR3 with reference TRBV5-1 and TRBJ2-1 gives the whole variable domain KAGVTQTPRYLIKTRGQQVTLSCSPISGHRSVSWYQQTPGQGLQFLFEYFSETQRNKGNFPGRFSGRQFSNSRSEMNVSTLELGDSALYLCASSKEATDAYNEQFFGPGTRLTVL.

This chain links TRBV5-1 with TRBJ1-3; a weak D match, TRBD1 (6 bases). This CDR3 region has 14 residues. Between the trimmed V and J ends, which lost 4 bases and 4 bases, there was a span of 12 bases. CDR1 is SGHRS and CDR2 is YFSETQ in the germline V gene. CDR3 sequence reads: CASSPQTGGNTIYF. CDR3 bases: TGCGCCAGCAGCCCCCAGACAGGCGGAAACACCATATATTTT. The full variable domain, its missing parts supplied by reference TRBV5-1 and TRBJ1-3, is KAGVTQTPRYLIKTRGQQVTLSCSPISGHRSVSWYQQTPGQGLQFLFEYFSETQRNKGNFPGRFSGRQFSNSRSEMNVSTLELGDSALYLCASSPQTGGNTIYFGEGSWLTVV.

The J gene is TRBJ2-1, the V gene TRBV18, with 8 bases aligning to TRBD2. Unmatched junction bases numbered 10, after V lost 6 bases and J lost 9 bases. Germline values: CDR1 KGHSH, CDR2 LQKENI. The CDR3 sequence is 14 residues long. The CDR3 DNA reads TGTGCCAGCTCGTCACTAGCGGCGGCGGGTGAGCAGTTCTTC. Its protein is CASSSLAAAGEQFF.

The chain recombines TRBV18 with TRBJ2-7; 9 bases line up with TRBD2. Germline values: CDR1 KGHSH, CDR2 LQKENI. The CDR3 contains 17 residues. V lost 3 bases to trimming and J lost 2 bases; unmatched junction nucleotides: 11. This CDR3 is CASSPRGSGRTTYEQYF. CDR3 DNA: TGTGCCAGCTCACCCAGAGGAAGCGGGAGGACGACCTACGAGCAGTACTTC. Full variable domain (remainder filled in from reference TRBV18 and TRBJ2-7): NAGVMQNPRHLVRRRGQEARLRCSPMKGHSHVYWYRQLPEEGLKFMVYLQKENIIDESGMPKERFSAEFPKEGPSILRIQQVVRGDSAAYFCASSPRGSGRTTYEQYFGPGTRLTVT.

This sequence joins TRBV27 and TRBJ1-5; D is unresolved. CDR1 is MNHEY and CDR2 is SMNVEV in the germline V gene (reference sequence). The V gene lost 2 bases and the J gene lost 0 bases, with 11 bases spanning the gap. The CDR3 extends over 16 amino acids. For the CDR3, the DNA is TGTGCCAGCAGTTTAGTCGCTGCCCTTAGCAATCAGCCCCAGCATTTT. Translating gives CASSLVAALSNQPQHF.

This clone was found once. V gene TRBV5-1 combines with J gene TRBJ2-5, with D possibly called TRBD1 or TRBD2 (5 bases each). V was trimmed by 6 bases and J by 0 bases, leaving 18 bases between them. Germline V lookup: CDR1 SGHRS, CDR2 YFSETQ. This CDR3 has 16 amino acids. CDR3 DNA sequence: TGCGCCAGCACCACCCCGGGGCGGGCCTACCAAGAGACCCAGTACTTC. Translation gives CASTTPGRAYQETQYF.

The CDR3 region is CASRKTGNQPQHF. Written as DNA, the CDR3 is TGTGCCAGCAGAAAAACCGGGAATCAGCCCCAGCATTTT. This chain joins TRBV2 and TRBJ1-5; D is undetermined. Germline V gene lookup returns CDR1 SNHLY and CDR2 FYNNEI. Trimming took 6 bases from V and 4 from J, leaving 10 bases between them. This CDR3 has 13 residues. The full variable domain, its missing parts supplied by reference TRBV2 and TRBJ1-5, is EPEVTQTPSHQVTQMGQEVILRCVPISNHLYFYWYRQILGQKVEFLVSFYNNEISEKSEIFDDQFSVERPDGSNFTLKIRSTKLEDSAMYFCASRKTGNQPQHFGDGTRLSIL.

The CDR3 here is CSVRQGVRNTEAFF. CDR3 bases: TGCAGCGTTCGACAGGGGGTGAGGAACACTGAAGCTTTCTTT. This chain uses TRBV29-1 with TRBJ1-1, with 9 bases aligning to TRBD1. V was clipped by 5 bases and J by 1 base; unmatched bases: 5. Germline CDR1 and CDR2: SQVTM and ANQGSEA. This CDR3 has 14 residues.

The J gene is TRBJ2-2, the V gene TRBV6-1; 8 bases line up with TRBD2. CDR1 is MNHNS, CDR2 SASEGT, per germline. The J segment lost 7 bases and the V segment lost 5 bases, leaving 3 bases of the junction unmatched. CDR3 length: 13 residues. CDR3 amino acids: CASSPRGGGELFF. CDR3 in DNA: TGTGCCAGCAGTCCCCGGGGGGGCGGGGAGCTGTTTTTT.

The CDR3 nucleotides are TGTGCCAGCAGCCCTAGCGGGGGGCCCTACGAGCAGTACTTC. Translating gives CASSPSGGPYEQYF. The V call is TRBV5-5, the J call TRBJ2-7, with TRBD2 identical over 11 bases. Germline CDR1 and CDR2: SGHKS and YYEKEE (reference sequence). This CDR3 has 14 residues. Germline trimming cut 4 bases from V and 2 bases from J; bases unmatched to any gene: 2.

This chain uses TRBV4-3 with TRBJ2-5, with 9 positions matching TRBD2. Germline V CDR1 and CDR2: LGHNA, YSLEER. This CDR3 comprises 16 residues. V lost 1 base, J lost 5 bases, and 8 bases stayed unmatched. CDR3 DNA: TGCGCCAGCAGCCAAGGGTTGGCGGGAGGGCCGGAGACCCAGTACTTC. Amino acid sequence: CASSQGLAGGPETQYF.

The genes are TRBV10-1 and TRBJ2-1; maybe TRBD2 (6 bases). This CDR3 contains 14 residues. V shed 6 bases and J shed 5 bases, with 14 bases lying between them. CDR1 is WNHNN, CDR2 SYGVQD, per germline (reference sequence). This CDR3 reads CASREGTADNEQFF. The CDR3 coding sequence is TGCGCCAGCAGGGAGGGGACGGCCGACAATGAGCAGTTCTTC.

This chain links TRBV4-1 with TRBJ2-7, with no clear D. CDR3 size: 17 residues. V was clipped by 1 base and J by 6 bases, with 22 bases between them. Per the germline V gene, CDR1 is MGHRA and CDR2 is YSYEKL. In DNA, the CDR3 is TGCGCCAGCAGCCAAGGGACGGACGCCAGCTGGAACACCGAGCAGTACTTC. It codes for CASSQGTDASWNTEQYF.

CDR3 sequence: CASSLGGTSRAGEQFF. As DNA, the CDR3 is TGTGCCAGCAGCTTAGGGGGGACTAGTAGAGCGGGTGAGCAGTTCTTC. J is TRBJ2-1 and V is TRBV11-2; 8 nucleotides align to TRBD2. CDR1 is SGHAT and CDR2 is FQNNGV in the germline V gene. This CDR3 contains 16 residues. V lost 1 base to trimming and J lost 9 bases; unmatched junction nucleotides: 11.

As to this clone: The sample has other DNA sequences that encode this CDR3 too. The rearrangement links TRBV5-1 to TRBJ2-5; D is uncertain. Between the trimmed V and J ends, which lost 0 bases and 3 bases, there was a span of 6 bases. Germline V gene data show CDR1 as SGHRS and CDR2 as YFSETQ. The CDR3 runs 13 residues. CDR3 loop: CASSLDREETQYF. Here the CDR3 DNA reads TGCGCCAGCAGCTTGGATCGTGAAGAGACCCAGTACTTC.

The chain carries TRBV19 and TRBJ2-5; 9 positions match TRBD2. Germline lookup yields CDR1 LNHDA and CDR2 SQIVND (reference sequence). V gave up 10 bases and J gave up 0 bases; unmatched junction bases: 6. The CDR3 has 14 residues. CDR3 amino acids: CATKTSGHQETQYF. CDR3 DNA: TGTGCCACCAAGACTAGCGGCCACCAAGAGACCCAGTACTTC.

The V gene is TRBV7-9, the J gene TRBJ1-1, with D uncertain. The germline V and J ends were trimmed by 8 bases and 1 base, with 11 bases remaining between them. The CDR3 loop spans 13 amino acids. Germline-derived CDR1 and CDR2 are SEHNR and FQNEAQ (reference sequence). DNA for the CDR3: TGTGCCAGCGCGATACAGCAGAACACTGAAGCTTTCTTT. Translated, it gives CASAIQQNTEAFF.

About this clone itself: Other DNA sequences in this sample translate to the same CDR3. The rearrangement joins TRBV5-1 to TRBJ2-1; 9 bases match TRBD1. The length of the CDR3 is 13 residues. The J segment lost 8 bases and the V segment lost 4 bases, leaving 4 bases of the junction unmatched. Per the germline V gene, CDR1 is SGHRS and CDR2 is YFSETQ. The CDR3, as DNA: TGCGCCAGCAGCCAGGACAGGGGCGATGAGCAGTTCTTC. Protein: CASSQDRGDEQFF.